A selection of T cell receptor beta chains follows, all from one sample in a study of high-grade serous ovarian cancer treatment subgroups. The repertoire was sequenced with immunoSEQ multiplex PCR; TCRdb's copy has only in-frame clones and lacks some. The table shows fewer than 35,000 clones, with around 80% occurring only once. Sequenced input: tumor tissue. These TCRs come from a human donor with high-grade serous ovarian cancer. Each CDR3 is given with its conserved first and last residue. Each record gives: clone size, V gene, J gene, D gene, CDR3 protein, CDR3 DNA. D genes are given only for firm matches. Only some rows state a clone size, as once, few, many or a class for expanded clones.

abundance: -
v_gene: TRBV5-5
j_gene: TRBJ2-1
d_gene: -
CDR3aa: CASSLISPGNEQFF
CDR3nt: TGTGCCAGCAGCTTGATATCTCCGGGCAATGAGCAGTTCTTC

abundance: -
v_gene: TRBV7-9
j_gene: TRBJ2-3
d_gene: -
CDR3aa: CASSSRGEGADTQYF
CDR3nt: TGTGCCAGCAGCTCAAGGGGGGAGGGGGCAGATACGCAGTATTTT

abundance: -
v_gene: TRBV9
j_gene: TRBJ2-1
d_gene: TRBD2
CDR3aa: CASSVLSGSTLENEQFF
CDR3nt: TGTGCCAGCAGCGTTTTGAGCGGGAGTACGCTAGAGAATGAGCAGTTCTTC

abundance: -
v_gene: TRBV27
j_gene: TRBJ1-3
d_gene: -
CDR3aa: CASSFGGDSGNTIYF
CDR3nt: TGTGCCAGCAGTTTTGGCGGAGACTCTGGAAACACCATATATTTT

abundance: -
v_gene: TRBV5-8
j_gene: TRBJ1-1
d_gene: TRBD1
CDR3aa: CASSADRRGVNTEAFF
CDR3nt: TGTGCCAGCAGCGCGGACAGGCGGGGAGTGAACACTGAAGCTTTCTTT

abundance: -
v_gene: TRBV5-4
j_gene: TRBJ2-7
d_gene: -
CDR3aa: CASSFRGEREQYF
CDR3nt: TGTGCCAGCAGCTTTAGGGGCGAGCGCGAGCAGTACTTC

abundance: -
v_gene: TRBV28
j_gene: TRBJ1-2
d_gene: TRBD1
CDR3aa: CASRGSGTDYGYTF
CDR3nt: TGTGCCAGCAGGGGATCCGGGACAGACTATGGCTACACCTTC

abundance: -
v_gene: TRBV6-5
j_gene: TRBJ1-5
d_gene: -
CDR3aa: CASSYTGGGQPQHF
CDR3nt: TGTGCCAGCAGTTACACCGGCGGCGGGCAGCCCCAGCATTTT

abundance: -
v_gene: TRBV21-1
j_gene: TRBJ2-7
d_gene: -
CDR3aa: CASSKLPNPRQEVSYEQYF
CDR3nt: TGTGCCAGCAGCAAACTTCCAAATCCCAGACAGGAGGTCTCCTACGAGCAGTACTTC

abundance: -
v_gene: TRBV4-1
j_gene: TRBJ2-2
d_gene: -
CDR3aa: CASSQDYSGPTGELFF
CDR3nt: TGCGCCAGCAGCCAAGATTACAGCGGGCCGACCGGGGAGCTGTTTTTT

abundance: -
v_gene: TRBV29-1
j_gene: TRBJ1-1
d_gene: TRBD1
CDR3aa: CSVHRGTEAFF
CDR3nt: TGCAGCGTTCACAGGGGCACTGAAGCTTTCTTT

abundance: -
v_gene: TRBV28
j_gene: TRBJ2-3
d_gene: -
CDR3aa: CASGPGGTDTQYF
CDR3nt: TGTGCCAGCGGACCCGGGGGCACAGATACGCAGTATTTT

abundance: -
v_gene: TRBV5-1
j_gene: TRBJ1-1
d_gene: TRBD1
CDR3aa: CASSWGQGAGGEAFF
CDR3nt: TGCGCCAGCAGCTGGGGGCAGGGGGCGGGAGGTGAAGCTTTCTTT

abundance: medium-sized
v_gene: TRBV2
j_gene: TRBJ2-1
d_gene: -
CDR3aa: CASSTEDEQFF
CDR3nt: TGTGCCAGCAGTACAGAGGACGAGCAGTTCTTC

abundance: -
v_gene: TRBV10-3
j_gene: TRBJ2-5
d_gene: -
CDR3aa: CAISETPPDEQYF
CDR3nt: TGTGCCATCAGTGAAACCCCCCCTGATGAGCAGTACTTC

abundance: -
v_gene: TRBV2
j_gene: TRBJ2-2
d_gene: -
CDR3aa: CASSKPGARELFF
CDR3nt: TGTGCCAGCAGTAAACCAGGGGCCCGGGAGCTGTTTTTT

abundance: few
v_gene: TRBV25-1
j_gene: TRBJ1-2
d_gene: -
CDR3aa: CARQVDYGYTF
CDR3nt: TGTGCCAGACAGGTCGACTATGGCTACACCTTC

abundance: -
v_gene: TRBV6-5
j_gene: TRBJ1-2
d_gene: -
CDR3aa: CASRAGGGHYGYTF
CDR3nt: TGTGCCAGCAGGGCGGGGGGGGGCCACTATGGCTACACCTTC

abundance: -
v_gene: TRBV7-8
j_gene: TRBJ1-4
d_gene: TRBD1
CDR3aa: CASSFGVGGQGPSGGKLFF
CDR3nt: TGTGCCAGCAGCTTTGGGGTGGGGGGACAGGGACCCTCGGGGGGAAAACTGTTTTTT

abundance: -
v_gene: TRBV19
j_gene: TRBJ1-1
d_gene: TRBD1
CDR3aa: CASSGDRIEAFF
CDR3nt: TGTGCCAGTAGTGGGGACAGGATTGAAGCTTTCTTT

abundance: once
v_gene: TRBV5-4
j_gene: TRBJ2-5
d_gene: TRBD1
CDR3aa: CASSHRDSRETQYF
CDR3nt: TGTGCCAGCAGCCACCGGGACAGTAGGGAGACCCAGTACTTC

abundance: -
v_gene: TRBV7-6
j_gene: TRBJ2-1
d_gene: TRBD2
CDR3aa: CASSLAGGPGNEQFF
CDR3nt: TGTGCCAGCAGTTTAGCGGGAGGGCCGGGCAATGAGCAGTTCTTC

abundance: -
v_gene: TRBV5-1
j_gene: TRBJ1-1
d_gene: -
CDR3aa: CASSLVSGNTEAFF
CDR3nt: TGCGCCAGCAGCTTGGTTTCGGGGAACACTGAAGCTTTCTTT

abundance: -
v_gene: TRBV15
j_gene: TRBJ2-5
d_gene: TRBD1
CDR3aa: CATSVRTGRETQYF
CDR3nt: TGTGCCACCAGCGTTCGGACAGGGCGAGAGACCCAGTACTTC

abundance: -
v_gene: TRBV28
j_gene: TRBJ2-7
d_gene: TRBD1
CDR3aa: CATGTGGLRTYEQYF
CDR3nt: TGTGCCACCGGGACAGGGGGCTTGCGAACCTACGAGCAGTACTTC

abundance: few
v_gene: TRBV30
j_gene: TRBJ1-1
d_gene: -
CDR3aa: CAWSLGLNTEAFF
CDR3nt: TGTGCCTGGAGTCTTGGCTTGAACACTGAAGCTTTCTTT

abundance: once
v_gene: TRBV5-4
j_gene: TRBJ2-1
d_gene: TRBD2
CDR3aa: CASSLGLAGDSYNEQFF
CDR3nt: TGTGCCAGCAGCTTGGGACTAGCGGGGGACTCCTACAATGAGCAGTTCTTC